A single sample gave rise to the 5 T cell receptor beta chains below, sequenced in a study of PD-L1 blockade in urothelial cancer. Repertoires were generated with immunoSEQ multiplex PCR, while TCRdb's copy carries only in-frame clones and drops some. In the table there are 100,000 to 150,000 clones, roughly 84% of which are singletons. Stated time point: pretreatment peripheral blood. This material consisted of PBMCs, taken around atezolizumab (anti-PD-L1) treatment. These receptors all come from a man between 50 and 59 years old with urothelial cancer.

The rearrangement joins TRBV28 to TRBJ2-1; 10 nucleotides line up with TRBD2. Trimming removed 5 bases from V and 4 bases from J; junction bases left unmatched: 5. Germline V gene lookup returns CDR1 MDHEN and CDR2 SYDVKM. The CDR3 is 15 amino acids. The CDR3 here is CASSTPSGGYNEQFF. CDR3 nucleotides: TGTGCCAGCAGTACACCTAGCGGGGGATACAATGAGCAGTTCTTC.

The chain has TRBV19 and TRBJ2-1; no clear D gene. Trimming took 5 bases from V and 4 from J, leaving 3 bases between them. The V gene's germline CDR1 is LNHDA and CDR2 SQIVND (reference sequence). The CDR3 is 11 residues long. CDR3 nucleotides: TGTGCCAGTAGTTCGTACAATGAGCAGTTCTTC. Its protein is CASSSYNEQFF.

The chain combines TRBV19 with TRBJ1-1, with TRBD1 matching over 10 bases. The germline V gene encodes CDR1 LNHDA and CDR2 SQIVND (reference sequence). The J segment lost 6 bases and the V segment lost 5 bases, leaving 21 bases of the junction unmatched. CDR3 length: 19 amino acids. The CDR3 loop is CASSPKQNKTRDRGAEAFF. The CDR3 bases are TGTGCCAGTAGTCCCAAACAAAATAAAACCCGGGACAGGGGCGCTGAAGCTTTCTTT.

This clone was seen a handful of times. This chain connects TRBV28 to TRBJ1-2, with 7 bases identical to TRBD1. CDR3 length: 17 amino acids. Germline loops: CDR1 MDHEN, CDR2 SYDVKM. With 4 bases clipped from V and 4 bases from J, the junction kept 15 bases outside the gene matches. This CDR3 is CASSSKIRGGGIYGYTF. The CDR3, as DNA: TGTGCCAGCAGTTCCAAAATTCGAGGGGGCGGAATCTATGGCTACACCTTC.

The chain couples TRBV6-5 to TRBJ1-6, with TRBD1 identical over 9 bases. There are 16 residues in the CDR3. After removal of 0 bases from V and 10 bases from J, the junction contained 7 bases not matched to a gene. CDR1 is MNHEY, CDR2 SVGAGI, per germline. The DNA of the CDR3 is TGTGCCAGCAGTTACTCCCGGGACAGGGCCCCCTCACCCCTCCACTTT. Translating it yields CASSYSRDRAPSPLHF.